This entry concerns a single TCR beta chain. Going by frequency alone, this clone is medium-sized (0.01 to 0.1%); a count is unavailable. What this receptor recognizes is not known. The sequenced fragment ends 3 residues before the CDR3 boundary, so the rest is inferred from the germline J gene. The transplants used related donors along with nonmyeloablative bone marrow transplantation, and in the human trials mixed chimerism was transient. Thawed PBMCs were FACS-sorted into unstimulated Tregs (CD4+CD25+CD127-), CD4+ non-Tregs (CD4+CD25-), CD4 cells and CD8 cells. The patients were several recipients of combined kidney and bone marrow transplants from the ITN036ST trial, and samples were available only from these trial subjects. Healthy control blood was processed by Ficoll density gradient to PBMCs and cryopreserved; patient PBMCs were collected before and after transplant. Counted from cysteine to phenylalanine, this CDR3 has 16 amino acids. Part of the CDR3 DNA is given, 39 bases translated from base 1. At the junction V is shortened by 3 bases and J by 3 bases, with 17 bases in between. From the germline V gene, CDR1 is SGHRS and CDR2 is YFSETQ.

These data come from a study of Tregs in tolerant kidney transplant recipients (dated by TCRdb to between 2018 and 2020). Looking at the study overall: Before combined kidney and bone marrow transplantation, this study identified donor-specific regulatory T cells using TCRbeta sequencing and then followed those same cells after transplant. Summary of the overall study and its limitations: The most biologically relevant and donor-specific TCRbeta repertoire appeared to be identified by expanding Tregs with activated donor B cells. Because only a small number of patients were included, the study had limitations, and the results will need to be validated in larger populations as well as under other immunosuppression protocols. PCR primers changed over time for some patients, so nucleotide-level comparison across those patients' samples was not possible. Biological reproducibility was not directly addressed, though technical replication error appeared minimal. Donor-specific Treg expansion exceeded global Treg expansion in tolerant patients, suggesting antigen-driven rather than nonspecific expansion.

For TCRbeta CDR3 sequencing, genomic DNA was extracted from sorted cells using the QIAGEN DNeasy Blood and Tissue Kit. High-throughput TCRbeta CDR3 sequencing, including PCR amplification with bias correction and internal controls, was performed commercially through immunoSEQ. As for the original processing: Unique productive TCRbeta sequences were defined by CDR3 nucleotide sequence where primers matched, and otherwise by CDR3 amino acid sequence together with Vbeta and Jbeta genes. To correct sorting error, sequences shared between sorted populations at a frequency ratio of 2:1 or less were removed; the rest were assigned to the higher population. A sequence was defined as donor-reactive if the sequence was expanded at least 5-fold in CFSE-low cells compared with unstimulated cells and had a frequency of at least 0.01% in CFSE-low cells. Jensen-Shannon divergence, calculated on the top 100 TCRbeta sequences ranked by frequency, was used to quantify repertoire divergence. For samples with multiple sequencing runs, sorting error was corrected in each run separately before the runs were combined. TCRdb retrieved this table from immuneACCESS and kept in-frame rearrangements only. Not all clones are present; in checked studies, unresolved V genes account for under half, and no reason is known for the remainder. That table gives V, J and clone size, and the DNA gave D and trimming. This sample's table contains tens of thousands of clones. The ten largest make up less than 2% of the sample.

This TCR was recovered from a human patient who received a combined kidney and bone marrow transplant. Post transplant, some T cells may arise from the graft donor. The rearranged chain carries TRBV5-1 and TRBJ2-3; 5 matching bases give a weak D call of TRBD1. Specimen: CD4+ T cells from blood (PBMCs), collected 24 months after the transplant. The covered CDR3 bases are TGCGCCAGCAGCTGGGGCTCGGCAGGTGGGACAGATACG. Translated, this gives CASSWGSAGGTDT. The whole CDR3 protein is CASSWGSAGGTDTQYF.